This record concerns one T cell receptor (beta chain) sequence. Its antigen remains unidentified. Base quality data are lacking; no much larger clone is found one base away. These data originate in a study of a mutant IDH1 vaccine in newly diagnosed glioma (dated by TCRdb to the early 2020s). For context, the study as a whole: Vaccination started 4-6 weeks after radiotherapy alone, or was given together with temozolomide cycles in the groups whose treatment included chemotherapy. The approximately 30 treated patients were roughly 62% male and roughly 40% female, with a mean age of about 38 years. Prior to enrollment, patients had been given standard therapy consisting of radiotherapy alone, temozolomide alone, or radiochemotherapy with temozolomide, with the combination given to most patients. The week-35 safety follow-up was designated visit V12, and the week-47 end of study was designated visit V13. Peripheral blood was collected at six visits: V03 (baseline), V05, V07, V10, V12 and V13. For exploratory analyses, 25 to 30 treated patients had longitudinal TCRB deep sequencing done wherever samples were available. The full study reports these points: The authors stated that sample limitations prevented analyses of patient blood samples from being reproduced. No apparent relationship was observed between pseudoprogression and alterations in the top peripheral T cell clonotypes detected by TCRB sequencing. Immune responses induced by the vaccine were seen in approximately 92% of patients across multiple MHC alleles. Selection of PBMC samples for TCRB deep sequencing was based on availability.

As encoded in the germline V gene, CDR1 is MDHEN while CDR2 is SYDVKM. The CDR3, cysteine through phenylalanine, is 14 amino acids long. Of the read, only the CDR3 DNA is kept; its 42 bases are in frame from base 1. The V and J ends are trimmed by 5 bases and 8 bases, leaving 18 bases between them. This specimen's time point label, per the study, means: week 47, end of study. A 20-mer mutant IDH1 peptide at 300 micrograms in Montanide made up each vaccine dose, which was injected subcutaneously together with topical imiquimod. Patients were given eight vaccinations, in weeks 1, 3, 5, 7, 11, 15, 19 and 23, which matched visits V03 through V10. Newly diagnosed WHO grade 3 or 4 IDH1-mutant astrocytomas showing loss of nuclear ATRX were present in the donors. The samples were drawn from NOA16, a multicentre, single-arm, open-label phase I trial in Germany that tested a mutant IDH1 peptide vaccine in humans for the first time. Genomic DNA for TCRB sequencing was extracted from EDTA blood using the DNeasy Blood and Tissue Kit.

Receptors were amplified or captured by the immunoSEQ multiplex PCR assay. Rearranged TCR beta chain sequences were amplified using the hsTCRB Kit according to the manufacturer's protocol. TCRB libraries were sequenced on an Illumina MiSeq. On the study's bioinformatics: The kit vendor's proprietary platform handled demultiplexing, trimming and gene mapping. What TCRdb holds here is the immuneACCESS table cut down to in-frame rearrangements. Part of the clones is not present; checked against another copy, under half of the missing clones reflect an unresolved V gene, and the others are unexplained. Clone size and the V and J calls come from that table; the DNA yielded D and trimming. Across this sample there are 75,000 to 95,000 clones, with over 85% seen only once. Together, the top ten hold 0.7% to 0.95% of the sample.

The sample was PBMCs, taken from a glioma patient whose treatment included an IDH1 peptide vaccine. This clonotype was obtained from a woman between 50 and 59 years old with glioma. This sequence uses TRBV28 and TRBJ1-2; TRBD1 is a weak D gene call, 5 bases matching. The nucleotide sequence reads as follows: TGTGCCAGCAGTCCGCATAGGGGATTATGGGGCTACACCTTC. It encodes CASSPHRGLWGYTF.